The T cell receptor beta chain described here comes from a study of OX40 agonist ivuxolimab in advanced cancers. The table came from immunoSEQ multiplex PCR; TCRdb's copy has only in-frame clones and leaves some out. Here the sample spans about 64,000 clones, about 86% being singletons. J gave up 0 bases and V 4 bases, and 3 bases lay outside the gene matches. The CDR3 is 16 residues long. The V gene's germline CDR1 is KGHSH and CDR2 LQKENI. Material: CD4+ or CD8+ T cells sorted from blood, obtained in a trial of the OX40 agonist ivuxolimab. This receptor was obtained from an adult with an advanced solid tumor such as melanoma, head and neck, liver or kidney cancer. This rearrangement joins TRBV18 to TRBJ1-4; the match to TRBD1 covers 9 bases. The CDR3 sequence is CASSLGTGTTNEKLFF. CDR3 bases: TGTGCCAGCTCACTTGGGACAGGGACAACTAATGAAAAACTGTTTTTT.